The 20 T cell receptor beta chains presented below share a single source sample, sequenced in a study of Ad26.COV2.S vaccination and SARS-CoV-2 variants. Indicated treatment: 15 to 20 received Ad26.COV2.S at low or high dose, single or two shots; several received placebo; per-sample allocation not given. Specimen acquisition occurred on day 63 following the initial vaccine or placebo injection. Only in-frame clones appear in the TCRdb table, and some are missing; sequencing was by immunoSEQ multiplex PCR. The repertoire includes about 440,000 clones, 87% of them detected once, and around 13% sits in the top ten. The source material was peripheral blood, sampled in a trial of Ad26.COV2.S vaccine versus placebo. All receptors derive from a person aged 18 to 65 who received the Ad26.COV2.S COVID-19 vaccine or a placebo.

This clone turned up a few times. This chain's CDR3 is CASSQAEGIGYTF. Here the CDR3 DNA reads TGTGCCAGCAGCCAAGCCGAGGGGATCGGCTACACCTTC. V gene TRBV4-2 combines with J gene TRBJ1-2; the D gene is possibly TRBD1 (5 bases). Germline V CDR1 and CDR2: LGHNA, YNFKEQ. V gave up 1 base and J gave up 8 bases, with 11 bases separating them. The CDR3 length is 13 residues.

The gene calls are TRBV6-2 or TRBV6-3 and TRBJ2-5; no firm D call. Germline CDR1 MNHEY, CDR2 SVGEGT. The V gene lost 0 bases and the J gene lost 5 bases, with 4 bases spanning the gap. The CDR3 loop spans 12 amino acids. CDR3 sequence (DNA): TGTGCCAGCAGTTACTCGTCTGAGACCCAGTACTTC. Protein: CASSYSSETQYF.

The chain has TRBV6-2 or TRBV6-3 and TRBJ2-2, with 8 nucleotides matching TRBD2. Germline-derived CDR1 and CDR2 are MNHEY and SVGEGT. V lost 4 bases and J lost 4; bases outside the gene matches: 8. The length of the CDR3 is 16 residues. The CDR3 DNA reads as TGTGCCAGCAGTTCCAAAACTAGCGGAGGCACCGGGGAGCTGTTTTTT. It is translated as CASSSKTSGGTGELFF.

The chain links TRBV18 to TRBJ1-2, with TRBD1 matching over 7 bases. The CDR3 consists of 14 residues. Trimming at V came to 1 base and at J to 7 bases, leaving 6 bases not matched to a gene. CDR1 is KGHSH, CDR2 LQKENI, per germline. CDR3 region: CASSPLEGARGYTF. DNA of the CDR3: TGTGCCAGCTCACCACTCGAGGGGGCCCGTGGCTACACCTTC.

The V and J genes are TRBV28 and TRBJ2-3; 10 nucleotides align to TRBD2. CDR1 MDHEN and CDR2 SYDVKM come from the germline V gene. The CDR3 sequence is 15 residues long. The junction had 4 bases not matched to a gene; V was cut back by 7 bases and J by 0 bases. As DNA, the CDR3 is TGTGCCAGCACCGAGCGGGGGGGGAGCACAGATACGCAGTATTTT. Its protein is CASTERGGSTDTQYF. Looking up the rest from reference TRBV28 and TRBJ2-3 gives the full variable domain: DVKVTQSSRYLVKRTGEKVFLECVQDMDHENMFWYRQDPGLGLRLIYFSYDVKMKEKGDIPEGYSVSREKKERFSLILESASTNQTSMYLCASTERGGSTDTQYFGPGTRLTVL.

On this clone itself: The identical CDR3 is also encoded by other nucleotide sequences in the sample. The genes are TRBV18 and TRBJ2-3; D is uncertain. Looked up from germline, CDR1 is KGHSH and CDR2 is LQKENI. Trimming left V 3 bases short and J 2 bases short, with 3 bases between. The CDR3 totals 12 residues. The CDR3 coding sequence is TGTGCCAGCTCACCGAACACAGATACGCAGTATTTT. It yields the protein CASSPNTDTQYF.

V gene TRBV29-1 combines with J gene TRBJ2-1, with D possibly being TRBD1 or TRBD2 (5 bases each). This CDR3 is built from 13 residues. With 3 bases removed from V and 8 bases from J, the gap between germline ends came to 14 bases. Germline CDR1 is SQVTM and CDR2 is ANQGSEA. The DNA for the CDR3 is TGCAGCGTTGACCGGGACCCTGGGGATGAGCAGTTCTTC. It codes for CSVDRDPGDEQFF.

The chain carries TRBV6-6 and TRBJ1-2; D is uncertain. V was trimmed by 5 bases and J by 0 bases, leaving 7 bases between them. Germline V gives CDR1 MNHNY, CDR2 SVGAGI (reference sequence). The CDR3 covers 13 residues. The CDR3 region is CASSRTSNYGYTF. In DNA, the CDR3 is TGTGCCAGCAGTCGGACCTCTAACTATGGCTACACCTTC.

The V and J genes are TRBV5-6 and TRBJ1-4, with D unresolved. Trimming took 0 bases from V and 8 from J, leaving 8 bases between them. CDR3 length: 13 amino acids. The germline CDR1 and CDR2 sequences are SGHDT and YYEEEE. Written as DNA, the CDR3 is TGTGCCAGCAGCTTGGTTGGGCTGGAAAAACTGTTTTTT. It is translated as CASSLVGLEKLFF.

The V gene is TRBV7-8, the J gene TRBJ2-5; D unresolved. The CDR3 extends over 13 amino acids. Trimming cost V 5 bases and J 4 bases, with 11 bases left between them. Germline V gives CDR1 SGHVS, CDR2 FQNEAQ. DNA of the CDR3: TGTGCCAGCAGCCGTGGGCCTCCAGAGACCCAGTACTTC. Protein: CASSRGPPETQYF.

This clone has just a few counts. The chain recombines TRBV5-6 with TRBJ1-2; possibly TRBD1 for D (6 bases). The CDR3 length is 14 residues. Per germline, CDR1 SGHDT and CDR2 YYEEEE. Trimming stripped 4 bases from V and 1 base from J, with 11 bases between. CDR3 amino acids: CASSPLGGNYGYTF. CDR3 sequence (DNA): TGTGCCAGCAGCCCCCTAGGGGGTAACTATGGCTACACCTTC.

The V gene is TRBV9, the J gene TRBJ2-3; no clear D. The CDR3 is 12 amino acids. V lost 8 bases and J 2 bases, leaving 9 bases between the germline ends. Germline CDR1 SGDLS, CDR2 YYNGEE. The CDR3 nucleotides read TGTGCCAGTACGGATTCCACAGATACGCAGTATTTT. It is translated as CASTDSTDTQYF.

CDR3: CASSLQAPQETQYF. The CDR3 DNA reads as TGCGCCAGCAGCTTACAGGCCCCCCAAGAGACCCAGTACTTC. The chain has TRBV5-1 and TRBJ2-5, with TRBD1 as a possible D gene (5 bases). The V end lost 2 bases, the J end lost 1 base, and 9 bases lay between the germline ends. From germline, CDR1 is SGHRS and CDR2 YFSETQ. The CDR3 is 14 residues long.

The gene calls are TRBV10-3 and TRBJ2-7; 8 bases line up with TRBD2. CDR3 length: 13 amino acids. V dropped 6 bases and J dropped 6; count of bases not matched to a gene: 7. Germline CDR1 is ENHRY and CDR2 is SYGVKD. This chain's CDR3 is CAIREGTSREQYF. Written as DNA, the CDR3 is TGTGCCATCAGGGAGGGGACTAGTCGCGAGCAGTACTTC.

The V call is TRBV4-2, the J call TRBJ2-7; maybe TRBD2 (5 bases). The V and J ends lost 0 bases and 2 bases respectively, with 14 bases between them. This CDR3 region has 16 residues. From germline, CDR1 is LGHNA and CDR2 YNFKEQ. The CDR3 here is CASSQDLRDGTYEQYF. In nucleotides, the CDR3 is TGTGCCAGCAGCCAAGATCTTCGGGATGGGACCTACGAGCAGTACTTC.

The chain is built from TRBV5-5 and TRBJ2-1, with D maybe TRBD2 (6 bases). There are 15 residues in the CDR3. V shed 0 bases and J shed 5 bases, with 12 bases lying between them. Germline V lookup: CDR1 SGHKS, CDR2 YYEKEE (reference sequence). The CDR3 DNA is TGTGCCAGCAGCTTGGGGTATAGCGGCAACAATGAGCAGTTCTTC. Translation: CASSLGYSGNNEQFF.

V usage is TRBV5-6 and J usage is TRBJ1-5; unclear D gene. The CDR3 extends over 14 amino acids. With 5 bases removed from V and 0 bases from J, the gap between germline ends came to 9 bases. Germline V gene lookup returns CDR1 SGHDT and CDR2 YYEEEE. The chain's CDR3 is CASSTKTSNQPQHF. The CDR3 region has the DNA TGTGCCAGCAGTACCAAAACTAGCAATCAGCCCCAGCATTTT.

V is TRBV6-5 and J is TRBJ1-2; no clear D. This CDR3 has 13 amino acids. Trimming took 10 bases from V and 8 from J, leaving 20 bases between them. The germline gives CDR1 MNHEY, CDR2 SVGAGI. The CDR3 spells CATKLSRPGGYTF. Written as DNA, the CDR3 is TGTGCCACCAAGCTCAGCCGGCCGGGGGGCTACACCTTC.

In nucleotides, the CDR3 is TGTGCCAGCAGTTTCGTGGATACCGGGGAAAAACTGTTTTTT. It translates to CASSFVDTGEKLFF. J is TRBJ1-4 and V is TRBV28; no firm D call. V was clipped by 3 bases and J by 8 bases, with 13 bases between them. This CDR3 is built from 14 residues. CDR1 and CDR2 from the germline V gene are MDHEN and SYDVKM.

V usage is TRBV15 and J usage is TRBJ1-1, with 10 bases fitting TRBD1. Losses at the gene ends were 1 base for V and 0 bases for J; bases not matched to a gene: 2. This CDR3 spans 16 amino acids. Looked up from germline, CDR1 is LNHNV and CDR2 is YYDKDF (reference sequence). The CDR3 bases are TGTGCCACCAGCAGAGCGACAGGGGGCATGAACACTGAAGCTTTCTTT. Protein: CATSRATGGMNTEAFF.